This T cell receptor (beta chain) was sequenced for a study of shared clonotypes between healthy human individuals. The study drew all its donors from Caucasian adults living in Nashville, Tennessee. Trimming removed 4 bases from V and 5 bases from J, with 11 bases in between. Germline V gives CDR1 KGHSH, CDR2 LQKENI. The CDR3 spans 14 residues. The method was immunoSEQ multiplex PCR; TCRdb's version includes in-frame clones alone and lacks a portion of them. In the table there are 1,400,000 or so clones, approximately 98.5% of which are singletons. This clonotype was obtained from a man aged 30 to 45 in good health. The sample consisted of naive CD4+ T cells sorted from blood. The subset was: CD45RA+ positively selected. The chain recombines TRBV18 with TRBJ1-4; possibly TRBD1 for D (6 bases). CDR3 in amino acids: CASSLRTENEKLFF. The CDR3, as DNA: TGTGCCAGCTCACTACGGACAGAAAATGAAAAACTGTTTTTT.